What follows are 7 T cell receptor beta chains derived from one specimen sequenced in a study of blood T cell repertoires in COVID-19. Sequencing was performed with immunoSEQ multiplex PCR; in TCRdb, only in-frame clones are kept and a portion is missing. Here the sample spans hundreds of thousands of clones, approximately 88% being singletons. The sequenced sample was peripheral blood. These receptor sequences come from a woman aged 45-60 years with COVID-19, enrolled during active disease.

This chain connects TRBV30 to TRBJ1-2; D not certain. Trimming removed 4 bases at V and 0 bases at J, with 15 bases between. Germline CDR1 and CDR2: GTSNPN and SVGIG (reference sequence). The CDR3 runs 15 residues. This CDR3 reads CAWTSEAAPNYGYTF. CDR3 coding DNA: TGTGCCTGGACATCCGAGGCAGCACCTAACTATGGCTACACCTTC.

The gene calls are TRBV7-9 and TRBJ1-1, with a possible D match to TRBD1 (6 bases). The CDR3 is made up of 15 amino acids. Germline CDR1 SEHNR, CDR2 FQNEAQ (reference sequence). V was trimmed by 1 base and J by 11 bases, leaving 20 bases between them. The CDR3 nucleotides are TGTGCCAGCAGCTTAGTGATTACGGGGGGCAGTCGGGCTTTCTTT. Translation gives CASSLVITGGSRAFF.

This sequence joins TRBV28 and TRBJ1-2; tentatively, D is TRBD1 (6 bases). The V gene lost 2 bases and the J gene lost 6 bases, with 10 bases spanning the gap. Germline CDR1 is MDHEN and CDR2 is SYDVKM. There are 13 residues in the CDR3. The CDR3: CASSLNPGDGYTF. The DNA of the CDR3 is TGTGCCAGCAGTTTAAATCCAGGGGATGGCTACACCTTC.

The chain recombines TRBV6-5 with TRBJ2-3; D uncertain. Germline CDR1 and CDR2: MNHEY and SVGAGI. This CDR3 region has 13 residues. V shed 5 bases and J shed 3 bases, with 9 bases lying between them. The CDR3: CASSHPGTDTQYF. CDR3 DNA sequence: TGTGCCAGCAGTCACCCAGGTACAGATACGCAGTATTTT.

The CDR3 region is CASSSWTGRIGTEAFF. The DNA of the CDR3 is TGTGCCAGCAGCTCTTGGACAGGGCGGATCGGCACTGAAGCTTTCTTT. The chain is built from TRBV11-2 and TRBJ1-1, with 8 bases lining up with TRBD1. The CDR3 is 16 amino acids. Germline-derived CDR1 and CDR2 are SGHAT and FQNNGV. Losses at the gene ends were 4 bases for V and 4 bases for J; bases not matched to a gene: 11.

V gene TRBV10-1 combines with J gene TRBJ1-1; the D gene is possibly TRBD1 (6 bases). There are 17 residues in the CDR3. Trimming stripped 0 bases from V and 1 base from J, with 15 bases between. Germline V lookup: CDR1 WNHNN, CDR2 SYGVQD (reference sequence). The CDR3 nucleotides read TGCGCCAGCAGTGAGTCGAAGCTGGGGGCGCGGAACACTGAAGCTTTCTTT. This gives the protein CASSESKLGARNTEAFF.

The chain combines TRBV7-2 with TRBJ1-2, with D unresolved. This CDR3 spans 12 amino acids. CDR1 and CDR2 from the germline V gene are SGHTA and FQGNSA. Trimming cost V 6 bases and J 8 bases, with 13 bases left between them. In nucleotides, the CDR3 is TGTGCCAGCAGTCTTAGACGGGGAGGCTACACCTTC. The encoded protein is CASSLRRGGYTF.